The rows below give T cell receptor beta chains drawn from one sample of a study of cytomegalovirus exposure and HLA in healthy donors. Sequenced by immunoSEQ multiplex PCR; TCRdb stores in-frame clones only, minus some. The sample carries roughly 110,000 clones, approximately 79% recorded once. The sample consisted of PBMCs. The receptors originated from a woman aged 40 to 50 in good health and CMV-seropositive. Each CDR3 is given with its conserved first and last residue. The order of the fields is clone size, D gene, J gene, V gene, CDR3 DNA, CDR3 protein. The D gene is left open where the match is weak. Not every row has a clone size; where given, it reads once, few, many or a size class.

once | - | TRBJ1-1 | TRBV5-1 | TGCGCCAGCAGCTCGACTTCTAGGGGGTTTGAAGCTTTCTTT | CASSSTSRGFEAFF
- | TRBD1 | TRBJ2-4 | TRBV29-1 | TGCAGCGTTTCAAAGGGACAGGGCCGGAACATTCAGTACTTC | CSVSKGQGRNIQYF
- | TRBD1 | TRBJ1-1 | TRBV19 | TGTGCCAGTAGTATGGGACAGGGGCACACTGAAGCTTTCTTT | CASSMGQGHTEAFF
- | TRBD2 | TRBJ2-1 | TRBV4-3 | TGCGCCAGCAGCCGGAATAGCGGGGGGTCCAATGAGCAGTTCTTC | CASSRNSGGSNEQFF
- | - | TRBJ1-3 | TRBV29-1 | TGCAGCGTTCATGCTTCGGGGGGAGGAAACACCATATATTTT | CSVHASGGGNTIYF
- | - | TRBJ2-1 | TRBV7-2 | TGTGCCAGCAGCTCCCCCGGCGTTTCTGCCGGGGAGCAGTTCTTC | CASSSPGVSAGEQFF
- | TRBD1 | TRBJ1-1 | TRBV27 | TGTGCCAGCAGGACAGGGAGTAGGGGTACTGAAGCTTTCTTT | CASRTGSRGTEAFF
- | - | TRBJ1-4 | TRBV30 | TGTGCCTGGCGGGGGTTGAGTGGTGAAAAACTGTTTTTT | CAWRGLSGEKLFF
- | - | TRBJ2-5 | TRBV2 | TGTGCCAGCAGTGTGGAGGGCAGACAAGAGACCCAGTACTTC | CASSVEGRQETQYF
- | TRBD1 | TRBJ2-5 | TRBV5-1 | TGCGCCAGCAGCTGGGGCCCGGACAGGGGCGAGACCCAGTACTTC | CASSWGPDRGETQYF
- | - | TRBJ1-2 | TRBV5-8 | TGTGCCAGCAGCGTCCGGGCTTCCTTCGGGGACTATGGCTACACCTTC | CASSVRASFGDYGYTF
few | - | TRBJ1-1 | TRBV7-9 | TGTGCCAGCAGCTTAGCCATTCTTGGAGGTGAAGCTTTCTTT | CASSLAILGGEAFF
- | TRBD1 | TRBJ2-5 | TRBV19 | TGTGCCAGTAGTATGGGGGGACAGGGGGGAGAGACCCAGTACTTC | CASSMGGQGGETQYF
- | - | TRBJ2-5 | TRBV15 | TGTGCCACCAGCCATGGGGGAGCGGGCTGGGAGACCCAGTACTTC | CATSHGGAGWETQYF
few | TRBD1 | TRBJ1-3 | TRBV5-5 | TGTGCCAGCTTCGAAGGGACAGGTTCAGGAAACACCATATATTTT | CASFEGTGSGNTIYF
- | - | TRBJ2-3 | TRBV6-5 | TGTGCCAGCAGTTACGGGAGAGCGGATACGCAGTATTTT | CASSYGRADTQYF
- | TRBD1 | TRBJ2-6 | TRBV18 | TGTGCCAGCTCACCGGGACAGGGAGGCTCTGGGGCCAACGTCCTGACTTTC | CASSPGQGGSGANVLTF
- | - | TRBJ2-7 | TRBV7-2 | TGTGCCAGCCGCGGGGCCGATGAGCAGTACTTC | CASRGADEQYF
- | TRBD1 | TRBJ1-2 | TRBV6-5 | TGTGCCAGCAGTTACGGACAGGGGGCGGGCTACACCTTC | CASSYGQGAGYTF
- | - | TRBJ2-3 | TRBV6-6 | TGTGCCAGCAGTTTTAGACAGGGCACAGATACGCAGTATTTT | CASSFRQGTDTQYF
- | TRBD1 | TRBJ1-1 | TRBV29-1 | TGCAGCGTTGGGCGGACAGGGTTCGGTGAGAACACTGAAGCTTTCTTT | CSVGRTGFGENTEAFF
few | - | TRBJ2-7 | TRBV5-6 | TGTGCCAGCAGCCCCGGACTCCTCGGTGCCCACGAGCAGTACTTC | CASSPGLLGAHEQYF
- | - | TRBJ2-2 | TRBV4-1 | TGCGCCAGCAGCCAAGGATCGTACGTAGTCACCGGGGAGCTGTTTTTT | CASSQGSYVVTGELFF
- | TRBD1 | TRBJ2-7 | TRBV28 | TGTGCCAGCAGTTTAGGCAGGGGGCTAGGCTACGAGCAGTACTTC | CASSLGRGLGYEQYF
few | TRBD1 | TRBJ1-4 | TRBV6-1 | TGTGCCAGCATGGACAGGGGGCGGAATGAAAAACTGTTTTTT | CASMDRGRNEKLFF
- | TRBD1 | TRBJ2-4 | TRBV19 | TGTGCCAGTAGTACCCTTTACGGACAGGGGGGAAACATTCAGTACTTC | CASSTLYGQGGNIQYF
- | - | TRBJ2-1 | TRBV5-1 | TGCGCCAGCAGCTTGCCTGGACTTAGCTCCTACAATGAGCAGTTCTTC | CASSLPGLSSYNEQFF
few | - | TRBJ1-2 | TRBV19 | TGTGCCAGTAGTATAACAGGGTCCTACACCTTC | CASSITGSYTF
- | - | TRBJ2-7 | TRBV10-3 | TGTGCCATCAGTGAGTCAGCGATCCGGTCTGTAGGCTACGAGCAGTACTTC | CAISESAIRSVGYEQYF
- | - | TRBJ2-1 | TRBV6-5 | TGTGCCAGCAGCTGGGGGCGCGCTAGCTACAATGAGCAGTTCTTC | CASSWGRASYNEQFF
- | TRBD1 | TRBJ1-2 | TRBV7-2 | TGTGCCAGCAGCCTAAGGGGGCTTTATGGCTACACCTTC | CASSLRGLYGYTF
- | - | TRBJ1-6 | TRBV18 | TGTGCCAGCTCCGGGGGGGATTCACCCCTCCACTTT | CASSGGDSPLHF
- | TRBD1 | TRBJ1-2 | TRBV7-9 | TGTGCCAGCAGCCTCGGACAGGGACTCGATCGCTACACCTTC | CASSLGQGLDRYTF
- | TRBD1 | TRBJ1-6 | TRBV30 | TGTGCCCGCGATGGACAGGAGAATTCACCCCTCCACTTT | CARDGQENSPLHF
few | - | TRBJ2-7 | TRBV30 | TGTGCCGGGGGGCGGGGGATGGAGCAGTACTTC | CAGGRGMEQYF
- | - | TRBJ1-4 | TRBV2 | TGTGCCAGCAGTGCGGAGGGGTCCACTAATGAAAAACTGTTTTTT | CASSAEGSTNEKLFF
- | - | TRBJ2-7 | TRBV18 | TGTGCCAGCTCACCACCCAGGGCAGGCTTCTCCTACGAGCAGTACTTC | CASSPPRAGFSYEQYF
- | TRBD1 | TRBJ1-6 | TRBV5-6 | TGTGCCAGCGGCGATGGACAGGGGTATTCACCCCTCCACTTT | CASGDGQGYSPLHF
- | - | TRBJ1-1 | TRBV4-1 | TGCGCCAGCAGCCAAGGGCCCCAACGGGGGAGCACTGAAGCTTTCTTT | CASSQGPQRGSTEAFF
- | - | TRBJ1-4 | TRBV7-6 | TGTGCCAGCAGCTTAGCCGCGACAGGATCTAATGAAAAACTGTTTTTT | CASSLAATGSNEKLFF
- | - | TRBJ1-2 | TRBV7-2 | TGTGCCAGCGCAACGGCCGCTCGGGGAGGTGGCTACACCTTC | CASATAARGGGYTF
- | - | TRBJ1-4 | TRBV9 | TGTGCCAGCAGCGCGGACACCCATAATGAAAAACTGTTTTTT | CASSADTHNEKLFF
once | TRBD1 | TRBJ2-5 | TRBV2 | TGTGCCAGCAGTGAAGGTCGGGACAGGTCTCAAGAGACCCAGTACTTC | CASSEGRDRSQETQYF
- | - | TRBJ2-7 | TRBV10-3 | TGTGCCATCGGCGGACAGCTCTACGAGCAGTACTTC | CAIGGQLYEQYF
- | TRBD2 | TRBJ2-3 | TRBV4-1 | TGCGCCAGCAGCCTAGCCGGGACTAGGACAGATACGCAGTATTTT | CASSLAGTRTDTQYF
- | TRBD1 | TRBJ1-1 | TRBV6-6 | TGTGCCAGCAGCCCAAATTCAGGGGGCAAGGGAACTGAAGCTTTCTTT | CASSPNSGGKGTEAFF
once | TRBD1 | TRBJ1-2 | TRBV30 | TGTGCCTGGACGACAGGGATCTACACCTTC | CAWTTGIYTF
- | - | TRBJ2-2 | TRBV7-9 | TGTGCCAGCAGCTTCGCAGGGACCGGGGAGCTGTTTTTT | CASSFAGTGELFF
- | - | TRBJ2-7 | TRBV10-2 | TGCGCCAGCAGTGAGTCGAGCAGGGTGAGCAACGAGCAGTACTTC | CASSESSRVSNEQYF
- | - | TRBJ2-5 | TRBV9 | TGTGCCAGCAGCAGCACGGAGGAGACCCAGTACTTC | CASSSTEETQYF
- | - | TRBJ2-5 | TRBV7-3 | TGTGCCAGCAGCTTACGAGGGGAGACCCAGTACTTC | CASSLRGETQYF
few | - | TRBJ1-5 | TRBV9 | TGTGCCAGCACCGACTGGGACACACTCAATCAGCCCCAGCATTTT | CASTDWDTLNQPQHF